The next 26 T cell receptor beta chains were all read from a single sample in a study of cytomegalovirus exposure and HLA in healthy donors. In the PCR, 60 Vbeta and 13 Jbeta primers were used. Here immunoSEQ multiplex PCR was the method, and the copy in TCRdb shows in-frame clones only, minus some. The sample lists about 230,000 clones; more than 85% were seen once. Sequencing used PBMCs. Every receptor here comes from a woman aged 18 to 35 in good health and CMV-seronegative.

The chain has TRBV7-8 and TRBJ2-1, with 9 bases identical to TRBD1. Germline V gene lookup returns CDR1 SGHVS and CDR2 FQNEAQ. Trimming at V came to 6 bases and at J to 8 bases, leaving 8 bases not matched to a gene. The length of the CDR3 is 14 residues. The CDR3 is CASRPGTGRDEQFF. The CDR3 bases are TGTGCCAGCAGACCCGGGACAGGGAGGGATGAGCAGTTCTTC.

CDR3 nucleotides: TGTGCCAGCAGCTTACTAGCTACTCCCGAGCAGTACTTC. Residues: CASSLLATPEQYF. The V gene is TRBV11-2, the J gene TRBJ2-7, with D perhaps TRBD2 (5 bases). The CDR3 covers 13 residues. The germline V gene encodes CDR1 SGHAT and CDR2 FQNNGV. Trimming pared 2 bases from V and 6 bases from J, leaving 11 bases between.

The V gene is TRBV4-1, the J gene TRBJ2-3; TRBD2 agrees at 8 bases. Germline-derived CDR1 and CDR2 are MGHRA and YSYEKL. V shed 0 bases and J 6 bases; nucleotides not matched to a gene: 8. The CDR3 totals 16 residues. CDR3 bases: TGCGCCAGCAGCCAAGAGGATAGCGGGGCGTTCGATACGCAGTATTTT. Amino acid sequence: CASSQEDSGAFDTQYF.

The rearrangement uses TRBV6-1 and TRBJ2-5, with 14 bases lining up with TRBD2. The CDR3 spans 18 residues. The V and J ends lost 3 bases and 3 bases, in that order; junction bases with no gene match: 9. CDR1 is MNHNS and CDR2 is SASEGT in the germline V gene. CDR3 amino acids: CASSDPRMGLAGEETQYF. The CDR3 nucleotides are TGTGCCAGCAGTGATCCTCGAATGGGACTAGCGGGAGAAGAGACCCAGTACTTC.

The chain employs TRBV10-1 and TRBJ2-3; the D gene is possibly TRBD2 (5 bases). Trimming removed 0 bases from V and 2 bases from J, with 12 bases in between. CDR3 length equals 16 residues. Germline values: CDR1 WNHNN, CDR2 SYGVQD (reference sequence). Here the CDR3 DNA reads TGCGCCAGCAGTGAGTCGGGAGAACTGGCCACAGATACGCAGTATTTT. It yields the protein CASSESGELATDTQYF.

The sample holds one count of this clone. V is TRBV5-1 and J is TRBJ1-5; possible D gene TRBD1, 5 bases. V lost 0 bases and J lost 2, with 15 bases in between. The CDR3 is 17 residues long. CDR1 is SGHRS and CDR2 is YFSETQ in the germline V gene. The DNA for the CDR3 is TGCGCCAGCAGCTTGGCCCACAAGGGGAATTGCAATCAGCCCCAGCATTTT. This sequence encodes CASSLAHKGNCNQPQHF. Together with reference TRBV5-1 and TRBJ1-5, the CDR3 gives the full variable domain: KAGVTQTPRYLIKTRGQQVTLSCSPISGHRSVSWYQQTPGQGLQFLFEYFSETQRNKGNFPGRFSGRQFSNSRSEMNVSTLELGDSALYLCASSLAHKGNCNQPQHFGDGTRLSIL.

The chain joins TRBV19 to TRBJ1-2; tentatively, D is TRBD1 (5 bases). Trimming removed 0 bases from V and 7 bases from J, with 12 bases in between. The germline V gene has CDR1 LNHDA and CDR2 SQIVND (reference sequence). CDR3 length: 14 amino acids. The DNA for the CDR3 is TGTGCCAGTAGTATAGATCTTGTACAGGCTGGCTACACCTTC. Its translation: CASSIDLVQAGYTF.

In DNA form, the CDR3 reads TGCGCCAGCAGGACCGCTGCAGGGGGAGGCTACACCTTC. It translates to CASRTAAGGGYTF. V is TRBV10-2 and J is TRBJ1-2; TRBD1 matches at 7 bases. The CDR3 spans 13 residues. Germline V lookup: CDR1 WSHSY, CDR2 SAAADI. V was pared by 6 bases and J by 8 bases, with 9 bases of the junction left unmatched.

This clone was observed a single time. The rearrangement uses TRBV27 and TRBJ2-4; 8 positions match TRBD2. The CDR3 extends over 14 amino acids. The germline gives CDR1 MNHEY, CDR2 SMNVEV (reference sequence). V lost 5 bases and J lost 6; bases outside the gene matches: 6. Here the CDR3 DNA reads TGTGCCAGCAGTCTCCGGGAGGGGGGAAACATTCAGTACTTC. This gives the protein CASSLREGGNIQYF.

The chain uses TRBV19 and TRBJ2-3; no firm D call. Germline V gene lookup returns CDR1 LNHDA and CDR2 SQIVND (reference sequence). V dropped 1 base and J dropped 0 bases, with 5 bases sitting between them. The CDR3 has 14 amino acids. CDR3 sequence: CASSIGPSTDTQYF. The CDR3, as DNA: TGTGCCAGTAGTATAGGGCCTAGCACAGATACGCAGTATTTT. The whole variable domain, filled in from reference TRBV19 and TRBJ2-3, reads DGGITQSPKYLFRKEGQNVTLSCEQNLNHDAMYWYRQDPGQGLRLIYYSQIVNDFQKGDIAEGYSVSREKKESFPLTVTSAQKNPTAFYLCASSIGPSTDTQYFGPGTRLTVL.

CDR3 DNA sequence: TGTGCCAGCAGTGGACAGGACACGCAGTATTTT. Its protein product is CASSGQDTQYF. The rearrangement links TRBV9 to TRBJ2-3; 7 bases are a match to TRBD1. V shed 5 bases and J 9 bases; nucleotides not matched to a gene: 3. This CDR3 has 11 residues. Germline V gene lookup returns CDR1 SGDLS and CDR2 YYNGEE.

The rearrangement links TRBV4-2 to TRBJ1-1; TRBD1 aligns across 9 bases. This CDR3 region has 15 residues. V lost 1 base, J lost 5 bases, and 5 bases stayed unmatched. Germline V gene sequence: CDR1 LGHNA, CDR2 YNFKEQ. CDR3 loop: CASSQGGQGNTEAFF. CDR3 nucleotides: TGTGCCAGCAGCCAAGGGGGACAGGGAAATACTGAAGCTTTCTTT.

The chain carries TRBV5-1 and TRBJ2-5, with 11 bases identical to TRBD2. The CDR3 length is 16 residues. The germline CDR1 and CDR2 sequences are SGHRS and YFSETQ. With V trimmed by 0 bases and J by 5 bases, 6 bases remained unmatched. This CDR3 reads CASSLGGSGRVETQYF. The CDR3 DNA follows: TGCGCCAGCAGCTTGGGTGGTAGCGGGAGGGTCGAGACCCAGTACTTC.

V usage is TRBV4-2 and J usage is TRBJ2-7; TRBD2 might be the D (5 bases). CDR1 is LGHNA, CDR2 YNFKEQ, per germline. V was cut by 1 base and J by 1 base, with 11 bases left in between. The CDR3 is 15 residues long. CDR3 nucleotide sequence: TGTGCCAGCAGCCAAGGTTCAACGGGGTCCTACGAGCAGTACTTC. Residues: CASSQGSTGSYEQYF.

The CDR3 region has the DNA TGTGCCAGCAGCGCGGAGTTTAATTCACCCCTCCACTTT. Amino acid sequence: CASSAEFNSPLHF. This chain uses TRBV2 with TRBJ1-6; unclear D gene. The CDR3 sequence is 13 residues long. The V end lost 6 bases, the J end lost 6 bases, and 9 bases lay between the germline ends. Germline CDR1 SNHLY, CDR2 FYNNEI. Based on the CDR3 plus reference TRBV2 and TRBJ1-6, the full variable domain is EPEVTQTPSHQVTQMGQEVILRCVPISNHLYFYWYRQILGQKVEFLVSFYNNEISEKSEIFDDQFSVERPDGSNFTLKIRSTKLEDSAMYFCASSAEFNSPLHFGNGTRLTVT.

The rearrangement joins TRBV15 to TRBJ1-5; a possible D gene is TRBD1 (6 bases). The germline V and J ends were trimmed by 8 bases and 0 bases, with 17 bases remaining between them. Germline-derived CDR1 and CDR2 are LNHNV and YYDKDF (reference sequence). This CDR3 is built from 16 residues. Here the CDR3 reads CATPSTGQYSNQPQHF. The CDR3 DNA is TGTGCCACCCCCTCGACAGGCCAATATAGCAATCAGCCCCAGCATTTT.

This clone was detected a few times. CDR3 sequence (DNA): TGTGCCAGCAGTATACGACCGTCGGACAGTCCAGCGGAGTACTACGAGCAGTACTTC. As protein: CASSIRPSDSPAEYYEQYF. This sequence joins TRBV27 and TRBJ2-7; a possible D gene is TRBD1 (6 bases). The germline gives CDR1 MNHEY, CDR2 SMNVEV (reference sequence). The CDR3 length is 19 residues. The V end was cut by 5 bases, the J end by 3 bases, with 29 bases between.

The chain has TRBV30 and TRBJ1-3; the match to TRBD1 covers 10 bases. V gave up 4 bases and J gave up 7 bases; unmatched junction bases: 4. CDR3 length: 13 amino acids. Germline CDR1 reads GTSNPN; CDR2 reads SVGIG (reference sequence). This CDR3 is CAWMTGGTNTIYF. The CDR3, as DNA: TGTGCCTGGATGACAGGGGGCACGAACACCATATATTTT.

The chain has TRBV4-3 and TRBJ2-1; TRBD2 agrees at 7 bases. The V gene end was trimmed by 0 bases and the J gene end by 3 bases; junction bases not matched to a gene: 8. This CDR3 spans 17 amino acids. Germline V gives CDR1 LGHNA, CDR2 YSLEER. CDR3 sequence reads: CASSQDPSGVFYNEQFF. CDR3 bases: TGCGCCAGCAGCCAAGACCCCAGCGGGGTGTTCTACAATGAGCAGTTCTTC.

The V call is TRBV4-1, the J call TRBJ1-1; 9 bases line up with TRBD1. The CDR3 contains 14 residues. Trimming took 5 bases from V and 1 from J; bases not matched to a gene: 2. The germline V gene has CDR1 MGHRA and CDR2 YSYEKL. The CDR3 DNA follows: TGCGCCAGCAGCTGGGGACAGGGGAACACTGAAGCTTTCTTT. As protein: CASSWGQGNTEAFF.

The chain carries TRBV7-3 and TRBJ2-1, with 8 bases aligning to TRBD2. Germline V gene data show CDR1 as SGHTA and CDR2 as FQGTGA. V was pared by 0 bases and J by 1 base, with 8 bases of the junction left unmatched. This CDR3 is 18 amino acids long. Here the CDR3 reads CASSLTLASGLSYNEQFF. The DNA of the CDR3 is TGTGCCAGCAGCTTAACGTTGGCTAGCGGGCTGTCCTACAATGAGCAGTTCTTC. The full variable domain, with the rest looked up from reference TRBV7-3 and TRBJ2-1, is GAGVSQTPSNKVTEKGKYVELRCDPISGHTALYWYRQSLGQGPEFLIYFQGTGAADDSGLPNDRFFAVRPEGSVSTLKIQRTERGDSAVYLCASSLTLASGLSYNEQFFGPGTRLTVL.

The V gene is TRBV5-6, the J gene TRBJ2-7; TRBD2 is a possible D gene (5 bases). Looked up from germline, CDR1 is SGHDT and CDR2 is YYEEEE. V dropped 2 bases and J dropped 4 bases, with 13 bases sitting between them. The CDR3 length is 14 residues. The CDR3 protein is CASSFLTGLYEQYF. CDR3 nucleotides: TGTGCCAGCAGCTTTCTGACGGGATTATACGAGCAGTACTTC.

This chain connects TRBV7-6 to TRBJ2-2; 9 bases agree with TRBD2. Looked up from germline, CDR1 is SGHVS and CDR2 is FNYEAQ. V gave up 8 bases and J gave up 4 bases; unmatched junction bases: 5. CDR3 length: 14 residues. This CDR3 is CASRAGGSTGELFF. Written as DNA, the CDR3 is TGTGCCAGCCGAGCGGGGGGATCCACCGGGGAGCTGTTTTTT. Drawing the rest from reference TRBV7-6 and TRBJ2-2, the complete variable domain is GAGVSQSPRYKVTKRGQDVALRCDPISGHVSLYWYRQALGQGPEFLTYFNYEAQQDKSGLPNDRFSAERPEGSISTLTIQRTEQRDSAMYRCASRAGGSTGELFFGEGSRLTVL.

V usage is TRBV5-1 and J usage is TRBJ1-5, with TRBD1 matching over 7 bases. This CDR3 spans 17 amino acids. V dropped 5 bases and J dropped 0; count of bases not matched to a gene: 11. Germline CDR1 reads SGHRS; CDR2 reads YFSETQ. The DNA for the CDR3 is TGCGCCAGCAGTCATCGACAGGGAAACCTTAGCAATCAGCCCCAGCATTTT. This translates into CASSHRQGNLSNQPQHF.

CDR3 in DNA: TGTGCCAGCAGCCAACAGGGGACTAGCTTTCGCGAGCAGTACTTC. Protein: CASSQQGTSFREQYF. The V gene is TRBV4-2, the J gene TRBJ2-7, with TRBD2 matching over 9 bases. The germline V gene has CDR1 LGHNA and CDR2 YNFKEQ. The CDR3 has 15 residues. J lost 6 bases, V lost 2 bases, and 8 bases had no gene match.

The chain links TRBV6-5 to TRBJ2-5; a weak D match, TRBD1 (5 bases). Germline CDR1 is MNHEY and CDR2 is SVGAGI. The CDR3 runs 14 residues. V lost 6 bases, J lost 7 bases, and 18 bases lay in between. For the CDR3, the DNA is TGTGCCAGCAGACAGGATCCCGTACCTACGACCCAGTACTTC. Translating gives CASRQDPVPTTQYF.